This T cell receptor beta chain is from a study of cytomegalovirus exposure and HLA in healthy donors. Method: immunoSEQ multiplex PCR; TCRdb's copy keeps in-frame clones and lacks some. The table has approximately 170,000 clones, about 90% seen once. The CDR3 loop spans 15 amino acids. CDR1 and CDR2 from the germline V gene are SGHRS and YFSETQ. V lost 1 base and J lost 1, with 9 bases in between. The clonotype was recovered from a woman in her late teens or twenties in good health and CMV-seropositive. The source material was PBMCs. The chain joins TRBV5-1 to TRBJ1-3; D is unclear. The CDR3 sequence: CASSLSVGSGNTIYF. The CDR3 region has the DNA TGCGCCAGCAGCTTGTCGGTCGGGTCTGGAAACACCATATATTTT.